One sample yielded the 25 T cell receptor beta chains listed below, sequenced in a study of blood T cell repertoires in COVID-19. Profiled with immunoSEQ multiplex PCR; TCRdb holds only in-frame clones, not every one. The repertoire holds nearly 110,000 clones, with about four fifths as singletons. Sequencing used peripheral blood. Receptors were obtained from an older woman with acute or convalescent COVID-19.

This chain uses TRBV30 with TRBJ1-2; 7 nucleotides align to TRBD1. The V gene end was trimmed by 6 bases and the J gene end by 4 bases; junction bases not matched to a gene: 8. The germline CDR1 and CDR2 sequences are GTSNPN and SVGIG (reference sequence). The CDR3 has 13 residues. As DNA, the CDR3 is TGTGCCTGTTACCGGGACAGCTTCTATGGCTACACCTTC. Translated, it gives CACYRDSFYGYTF.

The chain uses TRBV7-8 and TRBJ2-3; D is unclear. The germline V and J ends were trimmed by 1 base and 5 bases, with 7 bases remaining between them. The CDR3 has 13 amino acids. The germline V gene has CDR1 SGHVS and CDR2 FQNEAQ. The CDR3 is CASSLGPGDTQYF. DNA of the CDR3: TGTGCCAGCAGCTTAGGTCCGGGAGATACGCAGTATTTT.

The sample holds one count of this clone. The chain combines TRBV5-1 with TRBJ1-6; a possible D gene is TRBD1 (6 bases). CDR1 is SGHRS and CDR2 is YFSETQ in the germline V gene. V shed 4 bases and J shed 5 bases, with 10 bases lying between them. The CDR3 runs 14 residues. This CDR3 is CASSLGGDNSPLHF. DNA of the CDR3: TGCGCCAGCAGCCTAGGGGGGGATAATTCACCCCTCCACTTT.

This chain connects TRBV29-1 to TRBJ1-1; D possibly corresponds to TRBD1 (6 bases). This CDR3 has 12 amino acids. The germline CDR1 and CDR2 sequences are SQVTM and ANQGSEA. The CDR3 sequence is CSLRAGGNEAFF. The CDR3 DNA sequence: TGCAGTCTCCGAGCGGGGGGCAATGAAGCTTTCTTT.

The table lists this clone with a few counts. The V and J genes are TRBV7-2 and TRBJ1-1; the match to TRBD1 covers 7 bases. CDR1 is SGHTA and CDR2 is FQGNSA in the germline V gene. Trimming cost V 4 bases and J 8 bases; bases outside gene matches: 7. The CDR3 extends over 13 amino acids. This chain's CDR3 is CASSYDREREAFF. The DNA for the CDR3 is TGTGCCAGCAGCTATGACAGGGAAAGGGAAGCTTTCTTT.

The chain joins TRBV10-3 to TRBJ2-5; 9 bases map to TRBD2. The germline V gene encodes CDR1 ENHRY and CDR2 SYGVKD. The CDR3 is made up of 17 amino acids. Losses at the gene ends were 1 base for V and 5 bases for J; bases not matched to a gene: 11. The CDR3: CAISEFGGGGPRETQYF. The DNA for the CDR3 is TGTGCCATCAGTGAGTTCGGCGGGGGGGGACCCCGGGAGACCCAGTACTTC.

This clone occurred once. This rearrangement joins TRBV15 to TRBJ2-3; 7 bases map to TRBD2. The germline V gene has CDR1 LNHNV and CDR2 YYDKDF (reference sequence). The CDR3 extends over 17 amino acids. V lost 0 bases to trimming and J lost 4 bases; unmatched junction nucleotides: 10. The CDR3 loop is CATSREVGGGPADTQYF. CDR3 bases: TGTGCCACCAGCAGAGAAGTTGGGGGAGGGCCCGCAGATACGCAGTATTTT.

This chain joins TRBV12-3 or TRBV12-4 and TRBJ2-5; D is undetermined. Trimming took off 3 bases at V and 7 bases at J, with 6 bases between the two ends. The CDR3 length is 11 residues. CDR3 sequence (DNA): TGTGCCAGCAGTTTGGCTGGGACCCAGTACTTC. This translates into CASSLAGTQYF.

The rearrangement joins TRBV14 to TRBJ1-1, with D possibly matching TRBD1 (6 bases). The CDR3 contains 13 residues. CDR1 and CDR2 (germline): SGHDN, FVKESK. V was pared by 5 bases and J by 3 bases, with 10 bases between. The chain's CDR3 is CASSFTGYTEAFF. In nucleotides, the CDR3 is TGTGCCAGCAGCTTCACAGGGTACACTGAAGCTTTCTTT.

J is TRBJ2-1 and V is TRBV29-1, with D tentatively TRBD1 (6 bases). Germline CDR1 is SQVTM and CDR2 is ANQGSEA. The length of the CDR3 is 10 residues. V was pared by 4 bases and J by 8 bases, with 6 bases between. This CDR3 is CSVGGHEQFF. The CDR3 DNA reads TGCAGCGTTGGGGGGCATGAGCAGTTCTTC.

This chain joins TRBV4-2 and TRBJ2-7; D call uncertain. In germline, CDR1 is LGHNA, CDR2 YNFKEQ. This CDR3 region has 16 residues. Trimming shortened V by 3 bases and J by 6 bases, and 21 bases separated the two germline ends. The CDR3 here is CASSQRNRASSGEQYF. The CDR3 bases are TGTGCCAGCAGCCAGAGAAACCGAGCCTCTTCGGGCGAGCAGTACTTC.

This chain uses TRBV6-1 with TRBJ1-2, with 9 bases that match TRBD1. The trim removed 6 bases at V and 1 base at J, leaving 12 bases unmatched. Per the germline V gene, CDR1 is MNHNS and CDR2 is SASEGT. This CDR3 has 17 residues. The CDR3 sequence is CASREPGQGNGNYGYTF. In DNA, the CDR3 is TGTGCCAGCAGGGAACCGGGACAGGGAAATGGTAACTATGGCTACACCTTC.

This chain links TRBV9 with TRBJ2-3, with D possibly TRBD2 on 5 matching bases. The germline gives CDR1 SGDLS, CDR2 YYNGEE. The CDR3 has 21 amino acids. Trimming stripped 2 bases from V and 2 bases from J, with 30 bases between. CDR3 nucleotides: TGTGCCAGCAGCGTTGCTCAGACTACCCTCAGCGCGAATCCACTCACAGATACGCAGTATTTT. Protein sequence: CASSVAQTTLSANPLTDTQYF.

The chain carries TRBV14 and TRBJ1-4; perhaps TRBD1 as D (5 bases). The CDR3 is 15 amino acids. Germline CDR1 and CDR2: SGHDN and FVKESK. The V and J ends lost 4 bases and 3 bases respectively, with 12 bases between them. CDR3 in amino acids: CASSLQTVPNEKLFF. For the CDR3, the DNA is TGTGCCAGCAGCCTTCAGACAGTTCCTAATGAAAAACTGTTTTTT.

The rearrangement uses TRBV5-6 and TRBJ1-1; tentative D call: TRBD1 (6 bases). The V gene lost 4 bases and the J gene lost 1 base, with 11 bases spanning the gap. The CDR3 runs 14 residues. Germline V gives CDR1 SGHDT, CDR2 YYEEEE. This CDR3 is CASSHTGTNTEAFF. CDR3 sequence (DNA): TGTGCCAGCAGCCATACAGGGACGAACACTGAAGCTTTCTTT.

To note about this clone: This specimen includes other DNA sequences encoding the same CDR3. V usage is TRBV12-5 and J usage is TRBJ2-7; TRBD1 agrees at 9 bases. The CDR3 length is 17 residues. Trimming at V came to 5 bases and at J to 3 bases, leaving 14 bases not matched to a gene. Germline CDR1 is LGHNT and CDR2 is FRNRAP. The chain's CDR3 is CASGNEPGTGYFYEQYF. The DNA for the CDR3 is TGTGCTAGTGGTAACGAACCCGGGACAGGGTATTTCTACGAGCAGTACTTC.

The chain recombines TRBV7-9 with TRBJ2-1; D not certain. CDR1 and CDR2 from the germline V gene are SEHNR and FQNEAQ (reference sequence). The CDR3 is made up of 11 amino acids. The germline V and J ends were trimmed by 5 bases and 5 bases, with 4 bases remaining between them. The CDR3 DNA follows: TGTGCCAGCAGCCGAGACAATGAGCAGTTCTTC. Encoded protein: CASSRDNEQFF.

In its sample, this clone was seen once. The CDR3 DNA reads TGTGCCAGCTCACCAAGCTTTCAGGGCGAAGGAGGCTACACCTTC. Translated: CASSPSFQGEGGYTF. The chain has TRBV18 and TRBJ1-2; a weak D match, TRBD1 (5 bases). The CDR3 loop spans 15 amino acids. Germline CDR1 and CDR2: KGHSH and LQKENI. The V and J ends lost 2 bases and 8 bases respectively, with 18 bases between them. The whole variable domain, filled in from reference TRBV18 and TRBJ1-2, reads NAGVMQNPRHLVRRRGQEARLRCSPMKGHSHVYWYRQLPEEGLKFMVYLQKENIIDESGMPKERFSAEFPKEGPSILRIQQVVRGDSAAYFCASSPSFQGEGGYTFGSGTRLTVV.

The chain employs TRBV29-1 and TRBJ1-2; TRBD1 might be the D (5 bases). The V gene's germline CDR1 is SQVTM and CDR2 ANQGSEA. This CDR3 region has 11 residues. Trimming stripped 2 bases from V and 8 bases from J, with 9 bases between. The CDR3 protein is CSVESGGGYTF. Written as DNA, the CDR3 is TGCAGCGTTGAATCCGGGGGGGGCTACACCTTC.

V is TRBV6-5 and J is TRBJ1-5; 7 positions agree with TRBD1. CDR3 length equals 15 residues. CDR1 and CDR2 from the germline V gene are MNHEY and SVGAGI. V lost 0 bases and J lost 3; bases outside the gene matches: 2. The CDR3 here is CASSYSQGNNQPQHF. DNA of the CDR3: TGTGCCAGCAGTTACTCACAGGGGAACAATCAGCCCCAGCATTTT.

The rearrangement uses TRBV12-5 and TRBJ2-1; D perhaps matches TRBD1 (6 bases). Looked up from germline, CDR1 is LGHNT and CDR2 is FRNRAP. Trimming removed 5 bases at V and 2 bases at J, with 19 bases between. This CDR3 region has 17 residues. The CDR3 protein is CASGPLGAQAPYNEQFF. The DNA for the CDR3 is TGTGCTAGTGGTCCGTTGGGGGCCCAAGCTCCCTACAATGAGCAGTTCTTC. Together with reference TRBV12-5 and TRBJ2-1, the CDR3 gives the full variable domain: DARVTQTPRHKVTEMGQEVTMRCQPILGHNTVFWYRQTMMQGLELLAYFRNRAPLDDSGMPKDRFSAEMPDATLATLKIQPSEPRDSAVYFCASGPLGAQAPYNEQFFGPGTRLTVL.

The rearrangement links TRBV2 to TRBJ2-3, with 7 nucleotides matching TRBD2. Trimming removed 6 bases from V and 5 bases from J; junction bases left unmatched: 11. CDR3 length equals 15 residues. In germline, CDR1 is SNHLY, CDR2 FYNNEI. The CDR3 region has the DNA TGTGCCAGCAGACACGGGAGGACACTGAGAGATACGCAGTATTTT. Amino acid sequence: CASRHGRTLRDTQYF.

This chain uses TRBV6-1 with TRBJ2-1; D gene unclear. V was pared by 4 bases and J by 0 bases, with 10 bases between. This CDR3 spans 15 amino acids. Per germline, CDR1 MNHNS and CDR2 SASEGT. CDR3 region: CASSAASYSYNEQFF. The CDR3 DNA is TGTGCCAGCAGTGCAGCGTCCTACTCCTACAATGAGCAGTTCTTC.

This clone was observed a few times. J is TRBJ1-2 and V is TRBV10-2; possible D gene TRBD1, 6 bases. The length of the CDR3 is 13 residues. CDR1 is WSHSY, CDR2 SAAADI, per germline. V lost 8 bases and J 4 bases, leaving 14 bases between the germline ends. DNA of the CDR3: TGCGCCAGCGGCGACGGGGGGGCCTATGGCTACACCTTC. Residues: CASGDGGAYGYTF.

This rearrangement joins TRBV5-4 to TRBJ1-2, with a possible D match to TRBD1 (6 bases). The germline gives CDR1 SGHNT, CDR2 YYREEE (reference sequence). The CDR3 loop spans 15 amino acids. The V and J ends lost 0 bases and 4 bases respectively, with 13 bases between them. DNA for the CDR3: TGTGCCAGCAGCTTGGGGGGGCGGACTTCCTATGGCTACACCTTC. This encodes CASSLGGRTSYGYTF.